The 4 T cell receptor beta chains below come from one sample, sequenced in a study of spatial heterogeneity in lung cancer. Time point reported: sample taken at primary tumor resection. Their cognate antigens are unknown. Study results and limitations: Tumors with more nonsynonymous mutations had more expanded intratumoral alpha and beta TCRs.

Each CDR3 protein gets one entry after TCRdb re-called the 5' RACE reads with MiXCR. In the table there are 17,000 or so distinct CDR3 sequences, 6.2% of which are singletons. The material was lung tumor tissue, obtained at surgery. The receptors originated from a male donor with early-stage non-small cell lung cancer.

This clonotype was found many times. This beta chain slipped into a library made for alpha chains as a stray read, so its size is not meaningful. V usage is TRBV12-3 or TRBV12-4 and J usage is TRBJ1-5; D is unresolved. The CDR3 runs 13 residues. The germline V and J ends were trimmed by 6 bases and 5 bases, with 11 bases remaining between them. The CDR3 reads CASSPGTHQPQHF. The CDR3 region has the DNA TGTGCCAGCAGCCCAGGCACTCATCAGCCCCAGCATTTT.

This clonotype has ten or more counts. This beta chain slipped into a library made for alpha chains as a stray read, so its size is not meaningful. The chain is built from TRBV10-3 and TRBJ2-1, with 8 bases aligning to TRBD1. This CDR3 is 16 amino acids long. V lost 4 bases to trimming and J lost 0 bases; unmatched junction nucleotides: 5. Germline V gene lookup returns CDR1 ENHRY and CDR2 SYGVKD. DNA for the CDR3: TGTGCCATCAGTGGAGACAGGGGAAGCTCCTACAATGAGCAGTTCTTC. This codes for CAISGDRGSSYNEQFF.

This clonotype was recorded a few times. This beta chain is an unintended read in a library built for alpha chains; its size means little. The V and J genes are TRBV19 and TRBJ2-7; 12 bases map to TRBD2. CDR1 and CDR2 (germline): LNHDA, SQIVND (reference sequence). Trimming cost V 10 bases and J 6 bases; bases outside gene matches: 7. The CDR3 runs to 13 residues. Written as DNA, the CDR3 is TGTGCCACATCGACTAGCGGGAGAGGCGAGCAGTACTTC. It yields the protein CATSTSGRGEQYF.

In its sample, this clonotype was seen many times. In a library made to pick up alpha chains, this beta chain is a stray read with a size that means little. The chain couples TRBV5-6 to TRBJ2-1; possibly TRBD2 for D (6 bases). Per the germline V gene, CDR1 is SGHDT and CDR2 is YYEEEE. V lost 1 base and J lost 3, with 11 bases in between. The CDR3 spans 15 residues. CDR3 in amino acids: CASSLMGLLYNEQFF. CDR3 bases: TGTGCCAGCAGCTTGATGGGACTTCTCTACAATGAGCAGTTCTTC.